The 30 T cell receptor beta chains reported below all come from one sample, sequenced in a study of shared clonotypes between healthy human individuals (dated by TCRdb to the early 2020s). The method behind the library was the immunoSEQ multiplex PCR assay. TCRdb stores this immuneACCESS table with in-frame sequences only. Part of the clones is absent; in the studies checked, under half of the shortfall reflects unresolved V genes, and no reason is known for the rest. The sample profile shows 2 million to 2.5 million clones; 85% to 95% of them were found once. The leading ten clones occupy approximately 0.39% of the sample. Source material: naive CD4+ T cells from PBMCs. In the paper's terms, the cell subset or site label means: CD45RA+ positively selected. These receptors came from a young man in good health. Some clones in this sample may be carry-over from other donors' samples.

The chain couples TRBV11-2 to TRBJ2-1, with D perhaps given as TRBD1 or TRBD2 (6 bases each). This CDR3 is 14 amino acids long. V was clipped by 1 base and J by 7 bases, with 11 bases between them. Germline V gives CDR1 SGHAT, CDR2 FQNNGV. The CDR3 loop is CASSLVRGRNEQFF. As DNA, the CDR3 is TGTGCCAGCAGCTTAGTCCGGGGGCGAAATGAGCAGTTCTTC.

This chain uses TRBV28 with TRBJ1-2; 7 bases line up with TRBD1. Per germline, CDR1 MDHEN and CDR2 SYDVKM. The CDR3 sequence is 14 residues long. The V and J ends lost 7 bases and 7 bases, in that order; junction bases with no gene match: 12. The CDR3 loop is CASTPPTGFGGYTF. In DNA, the CDR3 is TGTGCCAGCACTCCCCCGACAGGGTTTGGTGGCTACACCTTC.

With respect to this clone: Other DNA sequences in the same sample also yield this CDR3. The chain has TRBV6-1 and TRBJ1-4; D is undetermined. CDR1 is MNHNS and CDR2 is SASEGT in the germline V gene. The CDR3 is 14 amino acids. Trimming took 6 bases from V and 0 from J, leaving 8 bases between them. The DNA for the CDR3 is TGTGCCAGCAGGTGGACGGCAACTAATGAAAAACTGTTTTTT. The encoded protein is CASRWTATNEKLFF.

This chain joins TRBV19 and TRBJ1-1, with a tentative D call TRBD1 (6 bases). CDR1 is LNHDA and CDR2 is SQIVND in the germline V gene (reference sequence). With 3 bases removed from V and 1 base from J, the gap between germline ends came to 12 bases. This CDR3 region has 15 residues. CDR3 bases: TGTGCCAGTAGTATCCTCGGGACACCGAACACTGAAGCTTTCTTT. It is translated as CASSILGTPNTEAFF. The full variable domain, rest sourced from reference TRBV19 and TRBJ1-1, is DGGITQSPKYLFRKEGQNVTLSCEQNLNHDAMYWYRQDPGQGLRLIYYSQIVNDFQKGDIAEGYSVSREKKESFPLTVTSAQKNPTAFYLCASSILGTPNTEAFFGQGTRLTVV.

The J gene is TRBJ1-2, the V gene TRBV7-2, with D maybe TRBD1 (6 bases). Deletions cut 5 bases from V and 6 bases from J, with 10 bases between. From germline, CDR1 is SGHTA and CDR2 FQGNSA. This CDR3 is built from 12 residues. The CDR3 nucleotides read TGTGCCAGCAGCCCCAACAGGGATGGCTACACCTTC. Translated: CASSPNRDGYTF.

The V and J genes are TRBV9 and TRBJ2-2; no firm D call. The ends were cut back, 6 bases at V and 8 bases at J, with 17 bases in the middle. There are 14 residues in the CDR3. Germline CDR1 is SGDLS and CDR2 is YYNGEE. CDR3 DNA sequence: TGTGCCAGCACCCAAGCGTCCGGACCGGGGGAGCTGTTTTTT. This encodes CASTQASGPGELFF.

A single count supports this clone. This chain joins TRBV27 and TRBJ2-7; 7 bases map to TRBD2. Germline CDR1 MNHEY, CDR2 SMNVEV (reference sequence). This CDR3 is 15 amino acids long. V lost 1 base, J lost 3 bases, and 6 bases stayed unmatched. CDR3 DNA: TGTGCCAGCAGTTTATTAGCGGGCCCGGACTACGAGCAGTACTTC. It yields the protein CASSLLAGPDYEQYF.

V is TRBV28 and J is TRBJ1-2; 9 bases agree with TRBD1. The CDR3 has 16 amino acids. In germline, CDR1 is MDHEN, CDR2 SYDVKM. The junction had 11 bases not matched to a gene; V was cut back by 5 bases and J by 4 bases. Here the CDR3 reads CASSHPTGGSTYGYTF. Written as DNA, the CDR3 is TGTGCCAGCAGTCACCCCACAGGGGGCTCGACCTATGGCTACACCTTC.

This clone was recorded only once. The chain employs TRBV28 and TRBJ1-2, with TRBD1 matching over 7 bases. The trim removed 4 bases at V and 5 bases at J, leaving 13 bases unmatched. Germline V lookup: CDR1 MDHEN, CDR2 SYDVKM. This CDR3 is 16 amino acids long. CDR3 region: CASSSLSGGQTYGYTF. The CDR3 DNA follows: TGTGCCAGCAGTTCCCTAAGCGGGGGACAGACTTATGGCTACACCTTC.

This chain joins TRBV5-5 and TRBJ1-5, with 7 bases that match TRBD1. Trimming took 4 bases from V and 1 from J; bases not matched to a gene: 5. Looked up from germline, CDR1 is SGHKS and CDR2 is YYEKEE (reference sequence). This CDR3 is 15 amino acids long. The CDR3 sequence: CASSLTGLSNQPQHF. The CDR3 nucleotides are TGTGCCAGCAGCCTGACAGGGTTAAGCAATCAGCCCCAGCATTTT.

This clone has a single count. The V and J genes are TRBV6-1 and TRBJ2-3; D gene unclear. In germline, CDR1 is MNHNS, CDR2 SASEGT. The CDR3 totals 14 residues. Deletions cut 6 bases from V and 0 bases from J, with 10 bases between. The CDR3 DNA follows: TGTGCCAGCAGGGTCGATGGGAGCACAGATACGCAGTATTTT. Residues: CASRVDGSTDTQYF.

The V call is TRBV6-1, the J call TRBJ2-5, with 8 bases aligning to TRBD2. Germline V gene lookup returns CDR1 MNHNS and CDR2 SASEGT. The CDR3 is 14 residues long. The J segment lost 4 bases and the V segment lost 5 bases, leaving 6 bases of the junction unmatched. CDR3 region: CASSPRGGLETQYF. CDR3 nucleotides: TGTGCCAGCAGTCCCCGGGGGGGGTTAGAGACCCAGTACTTC.

The rearrangement links TRBV7-3 to TRBJ1-4; D ambiguous. The CDR3 extends over 15 amino acids. Trimming stripped 5 bases from V and 4 bases from J, with 14 bases between. Germline V lookup: CDR1 SGHTA, CDR2 FQGTGA. CDR3 amino acids: CASSRTGGDNEKLFF. In DNA, the CDR3 is TGTGCCAGCAGCCGTACCGGTGGGGATAATGAAAAACTGTTTTTT.

The chain is built from TRBV2 and TRBJ1-4; D may be TRBD1 (6 bases). The germline V gene has CDR1 SNHLY and CDR2 FYNNEI. The CDR3 is 16 amino acids. V was pared by 2 bases and J by 7 bases, with 17 bases between. The CDR3 nucleotides read TGTGCCAGCAGTGAATTGTTGGGGGGGGCGAGTGAAAAACTGTTTTTT. It specifies CASSELLGGASEKLFF.

The gene calls are TRBV28 and TRBJ2-5, with TRBD1 as a possible D gene (7 bases). The germline CDR1 and CDR2 sequences are MDHEN and SYDVKM. The CDR3 runs 15 residues. V lost 11 bases to trimming and J lost 2 bases, with 21 bases between them. This CDR3 is CAGSSGGTAQETQYF. DNA for the CDR3: TGTGCCGGTAGCTCTGGGGGGACAGCACAAGAGACCCAGTACTTC.

The chain couples TRBV9 to TRBJ2-2, with a tentative D call TRBD1 (5 bases). CDR3 size: 14 residues. CDR1 and CDR2 from the germline V gene are SGDLS and YYNGEE. The ends were cut back, 3 bases at V and 3 bases at J, with 9 bases in the middle. The CDR3 here is CASSGTPYTGELFF. In DNA form, the CDR3 reads TGTGCCAGCAGCGGGACACCTTACACCGGGGAGCTGTTTTTT.

The genes are TRBV10-1 and TRBJ1-2, with 7 bases identical to TRBD1. With 3 bases clipped from V and 6 bases from J, the junction kept 16 bases outside the gene matches. This CDR3 has 17 residues. Germline V gives CDR1 WNHNN, CDR2 SYGVQD (reference sequence). CDR3 nucleotides: TGCGCCAGCAGTGAAAGCAGGGACAGCATCTTAACAAATGGCTACACCTTC. Its protein is CASSESRDSILTNGYTF.

This clone was detected only a few times. The V gene is TRBV2, the J gene TRBJ1-2; no firm D call. Germline CDR1 and CDR2: SNHLY and FYNNEI. This CDR3 comprises 11 residues. V was cut by 7 bases and J by 7 bases, with 10 bases left in between. CDR3 coding DNA: TGTGCCAGCACTGGCTTCCGTGGCTACACCTTC. The encoded protein is CASTGFRGYTF. The variable domain in full, with the rest retrieved from reference TRBV2 and TRBJ1-2, is EPEVTQTPSHQVTQMGQEVILRCVPISNHLYFYWYRQILGQKVEFLVSFYNNEISEKSEIFDDQFSVERPDGSNFTLKIRSTKLEDSAMYFCASTGFRGYTFGSGTRLTVV.

Only a few counts were recorded for this clone. The J gene is TRBJ2-1, the V gene TRBV4-2; 8 positions agree with TRBD2. The CDR3 consists of 16 residues. Germline V gives CDR1 LGHNA, CDR2 YNFKEQ. Unmatched junction bases numbered 3, after V lost 0 bases and J lost 2 bases. CDR3 protein: CASSQDTAGAYNEQFF. CDR3 bases: TGTGCCAGCAGCCAAGATACAGCGGGGGCCTACAATGAGCAGTTCTTC.

This chain connects TRBV9 to TRBJ2-7, with a weak D call TRBD1 (5 bases). This CDR3 is 14 amino acids long. Germline V gives CDR1 SGDLS, CDR2 YYNGEE. Deletions cut 0 bases from V and 6 bases from J, with 13 bases between. CDR3 loop: CASSVAPDTGEQYF. In DNA form, the CDR3 reads TGTGCCAGCAGCGTAGCCCCCGACACAGGCGAGCAGTACTTC.

This rearrangement joins TRBV2 to TRBJ2-1; D is uncertain. CDR1 is SNHLY and CDR2 is FYNNEI in the germline V gene. The CDR3 is 12 residues long. The V end lost 4 bases, the J end lost 10 bases, and 11 bases lay between the germline ends. CDR3 DNA: TGTGCCAGCAGTGTGACCGAGAGGGAGCAGTTCTTC. Amino acid sequence: CASSVTEREQFF.

V is TRBV7-2 and J is TRBJ2-7, with 7 positions matching TRBD2. The CDR3 is made up of 17 amino acids. V trimming: 1 base; J trimming: 3 bases; junction bases outside the gene matches: 12. CDR1 and CDR2 (germline): SGHTA, FQGNSA. CDR3 DNA: TGTGCCAGCAGCTTAGAGTTACGGCGGGAGTCTGTCTACGAGCAGTACTTC. Its translation: CASSLELRRESVYEQYF.

The J gene is TRBJ1-2, the V gene TRBV28, with TRBD1 as a possible D gene (5 bases). The ends were cut back, 7 bases at V and 4 bases at J, with 19 bases in the middle. The CDR3 contains 15 residues. Germline assignment: CDR1 MDHEN and CDR2 SYDVKM. The CDR3 sequence is CASTPSAAGGYGYTF. CDR3 in DNA: TGTGCCAGCACCCCATCGGCTGCTGGGGGCTATGGCTACACCTTC.

This chain joins TRBV28 and TRBJ2-7; D is perhaps TRBD1 or TRBD2 (6 bases each). The germline V gene has CDR1 MDHEN and CDR2 SYDVKM. V lost 3 bases to trimming and J lost 7 bases, with 13 bases between them. The CDR3 totals 13 residues. DNA of the CDR3: TGTGCCAGCAGTTTTCCGGGGGCTAAAGAGCAGTACTTC. Its protein is CASSFPGAKEQYF.

The chain employs TRBV7-3 and TRBJ2-3; 11 bases align to TRBD2. The CDR3 is made up of 16 amino acids. The V gene's germline CDR1 is SGHTA and CDR2 FQGTGA. J was trimmed by 8 bases and V by 5 bases; bases with no gene match: 12. CDR3 amino acids: CASSKTSGGHYSTQYF. CDR3 bases: TGTGCCAGCAGCAAAACTAGCGGGGGCCACTATAGTACGCAGTATTTT.

CDR3 in amino acids: CASSESGGGYTGELFF. The DNA for the CDR3 is TGTGCCAGCAGTGAATCTGGGGGAGGGTACACCGGGGAGCTGTTTTTT. The rearrangement uses TRBV6-1 and TRBJ2-2; 7 nucleotides agree with TRBD2. The J segment lost 3 bases and the V segment lost 2 bases, leaving 6 bases of the junction unmatched. The CDR3 has 16 residues. The germline V gene has CDR1 MNHNS and CDR2 SASEGT.

The sample holds one count of this clone. This chain links TRBV6-7 with TRBJ2-7; 8 positions match TRBD1. TRBV6-7 is reported as an ORF; its role is uncertain. The CDR3 extends over 17 amino acids. J gave up 1 base and V 0 bases, and 8 bases lay outside the gene matches. CDR3 nucleotides: TGTGCCAGCAGTTACTCGCCCCGGACAGGGAAGTCCTACGAGCAGTACTTC. Its protein is CASSYSPRTGKSYEQYF.

This chain links TRBV6-5 with TRBJ2-7, with 7 nucleotides matching TRBD1. CDR3 length: 13 residues. CDR1 and CDR2 (germline): MNHEY, SVGAGI. After removal of 5 bases from V and 3 bases from J, the junction contained 4 bases not matched to a gene. CDR3 sequence reads: CASSRQGIYEQYF. The CDR3 bases are TGTGCCAGCAGTAGACAGGGTATCTACGAGCAGTACTTC.

This clone was seen once. The rearrangement uses TRBV5-1 and TRBJ2-7; 11 bases align to TRBD2. Germline CDR1 SGHRS, CDR2 YFSETQ. V lost 5 bases, J lost 2 bases, and 12 bases stayed unmatched. There are 17 residues in the CDR3. For the CDR3, the DNA is TGCGCCAGCAGTAGGGTTACTAGCGGGAGTCTACCCTACGAGCAGTACTTC. As protein: CASSRVTSGSLPYEQYF.

The rearrangement uses TRBV7-2 and TRBJ2-1, with TRBD1 matching 7 bases. With V trimmed by 5 bases and J by 1 base, 8 bases remained unmatched. Germline-derived CDR1 and CDR2 are SGHTA and FQGNSA. The CDR3 covers 16 residues. The CDR3 here is CASSPPGQVSYNEQFF. As DNA, the CDR3 is TGTGCCAGCAGCCCCCCTGGACAGGTATCCTACAATGAGCAGTTCTTC.